Below are 22 T cell receptor beta chains sequenced from a single sample in a study of T cell responses to AZD1222 COVID-19 vaccine. Some clones are missing from TCRdb's copy, which holds only in-frame ones; the method was immunoSEQ multiplex PCR. The data contain some 120,000 clones, 88% of them singletons. The sample was peripheral blood, taken on day 0 of AZD1222 vaccination. These receptors were collected from an adult in good health.

The chain's CDR3 is CASSDGHTEAFF. The CDR3, as DNA: TGTGCCAGCAGTGACGGCCACACTGAAGCTTTCTTT. The J gene is TRBJ1-1, the V gene TRBV2; D not resolved. Germline-derived CDR1 and CDR2 are SNHLY and FYNNEI. V was cut by 3 bases and J by 3 bases, with 5 bases left in between. This CDR3 spans 12 amino acids.

This sequence joins TRBV2 and TRBJ2-2; 8 bases agree with TRBD2. The CDR3 has 15 amino acids. Germline V lookup: CDR1 SNHLY, CDR2 FYNNEI. The ends lost 6 bases at V and 2 bases at J; junction bases unmatched: 5. CDR3 region: CASRGGLGNTGELFF. As DNA, the CDR3 is TGTGCCAGCAGGGGGGGACTAGGAAACACCGGGGAGCTGTTTTTT.

This clone showed up just a few times. The chain uses TRBV5-1 and TRBJ2-1; 9 bases match TRBD1. CDR3 size: 18 residues. J lost 7 bases, V lost 2 bases, and 16 bases had no gene match. CDR1 and CDR2 from the germline V gene are SGHRS and YFSETQ. The CDR3 nucleotides are TGCGCCAGCAGCTTATTGCCCGGGACAGGGTCGACCTGGAATGAGCAGTTCTTC. It is translated as CASSLLPGTGSTWNEQFF.

The gene calls are TRBV30 and TRBJ1-2; D is ambiguous. CDR1 is GTSNPN and CDR2 is SVGIG in the germline V gene (reference sequence). This CDR3 is 12 amino acids long. Between the trimmed V and J ends, which lost 3 bases and 3 bases, there was a span of 8 bases. CDR3 sequence (DNA): TGTGCCTGGAGCGTTGTAGACTATGGCTACACCTTC. Amino acid sequence: CAWSVVDYGYTF.

The CDR3 DNA sequence: TGTGCCAGCTCACCGGCGCTGGCGGGAGGGCTCTCAAACGAGCAGTACTTC. Its protein is CASSPALAGGLSNEQYF. This chain joins TRBV18 and TRBJ2-7, with 9 positions matching TRBD2. CDR3 size: 17 residues. Germline CDR1 is KGHSH and CDR2 is LQKENI. With V trimmed by 3 bases and J by 5 bases, 14 bases remained unmatched. The full variable domain, its missing parts supplied by reference TRBV18 and TRBJ2-7, is NAGVMQNPRHLVRRRGQEARLRCSPMKGHSHVYWYRQLPEEGLKFMVYLQKENIIDESGMPKERFSAEFPKEGPSILRIQQVVRGDSAAYFCASSPALAGGLSNEQYFGPGTRLTVT.

V is TRBV2 and J is TRBJ1-3; D unresolved. V was pared by 6 bases and J by 7 bases, with 28 bases between. Germline assignment: CDR1 SNHLY and CDR2 FYNNEI. There are 18 residues in the CDR3. The CDR3 DNA follows: TGTGCCAGCAGAAAATCTGGTCAAGGGTTGGCAGCGGGTAACACCATATATTTT. It is translated as CASRKSGQGLAAGNTIYF.

This clone was counted a single time. The chain is built from TRBV3-1 (or the pseudogene TRBV3-2) and TRBJ2-5; 7 nucleotides agree with TRBD2. Per germline, CDR1 LGHDT and CDR2 YNNKEL (reference sequence). V lost 6 bases to trimming and J lost 3 bases; unmatched junction nucleotides: 13. This CDR3 spans 16 amino acids. The CDR3 region has the DNA TGTGCCAGCAGTCTAGGGCGCAGGGCGGGAGAAGAGACCCAGTACTTC. Protein: CASSLGRRAGEETQYF.

The chain links TRBV6-6 to TRBJ2-1; no reliable D call. Trimming pared 7 bases from V and 2 bases from J, leaving 18 bases between. The CDR3 is made up of 16 amino acids. In germline, CDR1 is MNHNY, CDR2 SVGAGI (reference sequence). The CDR3 loop is CASINFNRLTYNEQFF. For the CDR3, the DNA is TGTGCCAGCATAAACTTTAACAGATTAACCTACAATGAGCAGTTCTTC.

This clone was seen a single time. The V and J genes are TRBV18 and TRBJ1-4; no reliable D call. CDR3 length equals 16 residues. The V end lost 4 bases, the J end lost 7 bases, and 19 bases lay between the germline ends. Germline CDR1 reads KGHSH; CDR2 reads LQKENI. CDR3 nucleotide sequence: TGTGCCAGCTCACGATATACCGGGAGTGGGGTTGAAAAACTGTTTTTT. It codes for CASSRYTGSGVEKLFF.

This clone was recorded a few times. V usage is TRBV6-5 and J usage is TRBJ1-3; 11 bases match TRBD1. The CDR3 runs 15 residues. V shed 7 bases and J 5 bases; nucleotides not matched to a gene: 7. The germline CDR1 and CDR2 sequences are MNHEY and SVGAGI. CDR3 coding DNA: TGTGCCAGCACCTCAGGACAGGGGGCGCGAAACACCATATATTTT. Translation: CASTSGQGARNTIYF.

This chain connects TRBV11-1 to TRBJ2-7; D is tentatively TRBD1 or TRBD2 (5 bases each). The CDR3 is made up of 14 amino acids. Trimming took off 2 bases at V and 3 bases at J, with 11 bases between the two ends. CDR1 and CDR2 from the germline V gene are SGHAT and FQDESV (reference sequence). CDR3 protein: CASSLRGNYYEQYF. The CDR3 coding sequence is TGTGCCAGCAGCTTACGGGGCAACTACTACGAGCAGTACTTC.

CDR3 sequence (DNA): TGTGCCTGGAAGCAGGGTGGAGAAAAACTGTTTTTT. It translates to CAWKQGGEKLFF. The J gene is TRBJ1-4, the V gene TRBV30; TRBD1 might be the D (5 bases). Germline V gene data show CDR1 as GTSNPN and CDR2 as SVGIG (reference sequence). The V end was cut by 4 bases, the J end by 8 bases, with 11 bases between. The CDR3 is made up of 12 amino acids.

This clone has more than one count but fewer than ten. The chain joins TRBV10-2 to TRBJ1-3, with TRBD1 identical over 9 bases. Germline V CDR1 and CDR2: WSHSY, SAAADI. The CDR3 has 14 residues. Germline trimming cut 4 bases from V and 4 bases from J; bases unmatched to any gene: 2. The DNA for the CDR3 is TGCGCCAGCAGTGGGACAGGGGTGGGAAACACCATATATTTT. Protein sequence: CASSGTGVGNTIYF.

The chain is built from TRBV11-2 and TRBJ2-3, with 7 nucleotides matching TRBD2. Trimming cost V 5 bases and J 3 bases; bases outside gene matches: 11. The CDR3 spans 16 residues. CDR1 and CDR2 from the germline V gene are SGHAT and FQNNGV. The CDR3 reads CASSQYGLDLTDTQYF. For the CDR3, the DNA is TGTGCCAGCAGCCAATATGGACTAGACCTAACAGATACGCAGTATTTT.

The rearrangement joins TRBV7-2 to TRBJ1-2; D ambiguous. This CDR3 region has 15 residues. V lost 3 bases to trimming and J lost 3 bases, with 14 bases between them. Germline CDR1 and CDR2: SGHTA and FQGNSA. CDR3 in DNA: TGTGCCAGCAGCTTGTATCTATCTCTGGACTATGGCTACACCTTC. It codes for CASSLYLSLDYGYTF.

V is TRBV5-6 and J is TRBJ1-5; tentative D call: TRBD1 (5 bases). This CDR3 is built from 16 residues. Trimming stripped 4 bases from V and 7 bases from J, with 21 bases between. The germline CDR1 and CDR2 sequences are SGHDT and YYEEEE. In DNA form, the CDR3 reads TGTGCCAGCAGCCTAAGGACCAGGGACGCAGGACAGCCCCAGCATTTT. Translated: CASSLRTRDAGQPQHF.

The J gene is TRBJ1-5, the V gene TRBV19; D uncertain. V was shortened by 4 bases and J by 5 bases, with 3 bases between the two germline ends. In germline, CDR1 is LNHDA, CDR2 SQIVND (reference sequence). The CDR3 length is 11 residues. The CDR3 region has the DNA TGTGCCAGTAGTAGTCATCAGCCCCAGCATTTT. This encodes CASSSHQPQHF. The full variable domain, with the rest looked up from reference TRBV19 and TRBJ1-5, is DGGITQSPKYLFRKEGQNVTLSCEQNLNHDAMYWYRQDPGQGLRLIYYSQIVNDFQKGDIAEGYSVSREKKESFPLTVTSAQKNPTAFYLCASSSHQPQHFGDGTRLSIL.

The chain has TRBV7-6 and TRBJ2-7, with D maybe TRBD2 (5 bases). The CDR3 length is 12 residues. V lost 5 bases and J 3 bases, leaving 8 bases between the germline ends. CDR1 SGHVS and CDR2 FNYEAQ come from the germline V gene. The CDR3 nucleotides read TGTGCCAGCAGCCGAGGAGGCTACGAGCAGTACTTC. It specifies CASSRGGYEQYF.

This sequence joins TRBV18 and TRBJ2-7; 12 positions agree with TRBD2. This CDR3 spans 14 amino acids. Germline V lookup: CDR1 KGHSH, CDR2 LQKENI. The trim removed 4 bases at V and 5 bases at J, leaving 3 bases unmatched. The CDR3 nucleotides read TGTGCCAGCTCACGTAGACTAGCGGGAGACGAGCAGTACTTC. It is translated as CASSRRLAGDEQYF.

This chain uses TRBV5-1 with TRBJ1-1, with TRBD1 matching 8 bases. This CDR3 has 14 amino acids. The V segment lost 0 bases and the J segment 6 bases; nucleotides outside the gene matches: 4. Germline loops: CDR1 SGHRS, CDR2 YFSETQ. CDR3: CASSLAGGPAEAFF. CDR3 sequence (DNA): TGCGCCAGCAGCTTGGCAGGGGGCCCCGCTGAAGCTTTCTTT. The variable domain in full, completed from reference TRBV5-1 and TRBJ1-1, reads KAGVTQTPRYLIKTRGQQVTLSCSPISGHRSVSWYQQTPGQGLQFLFEYFSETQRNKGNFPGRFSGRQFSNSRSEMNVSTLELGDSALYLCASSLAGGPAEAFFGQGTRLTVV.

The rearrangement links TRBV7-6 to TRBJ2-6; possibly TRBD2 for D (5 bases). V lost 5 bases, J lost 2 bases, and 16 bases lay in between. Germline CDR1 SGHVS, CDR2 FNYEAQ. The CDR3 is made up of 17 amino acids. CDR3 bases: TGTGCCAGCAGCCCAGGAGGATCTGGGGCTGGGGCCAACGTCCTGACTTTC. Protein product: CASSPGGSGAGANVLTF. Supplemented by reference TRBV7-6 and TRBJ2-6, the full variable domain reads GAGVSQSPRYKVTKRGQDVALRCDPISGHVSLYWYRQALGQGPEFLTYFNYEAQQDKSGLPNDRFSAERPEGSISTLTIQRTEQRDSAMYRCASSPGGSGAGANVLTFGAGSRLTVL.

This clone was detected a few times. The chain uses TRBV7-2 and TRBJ2-1; D assignment may be TRBD1 or TRBD2 (5 bases each). The ends were cut back, 0 bases at V and 9 bases at J, with 18 bases in the middle. The CDR3 is made up of 16 amino acids. Germline V lookup: CDR1 SGHTA, CDR2 FQGNSA. CDR3 nucleotide sequence: TGTGCCAGCAGCTTAGCCACAGGAATAACTGGAGGTGAGCAGTTCTTC. Amino acids: CASSLATGITGGEQFF.